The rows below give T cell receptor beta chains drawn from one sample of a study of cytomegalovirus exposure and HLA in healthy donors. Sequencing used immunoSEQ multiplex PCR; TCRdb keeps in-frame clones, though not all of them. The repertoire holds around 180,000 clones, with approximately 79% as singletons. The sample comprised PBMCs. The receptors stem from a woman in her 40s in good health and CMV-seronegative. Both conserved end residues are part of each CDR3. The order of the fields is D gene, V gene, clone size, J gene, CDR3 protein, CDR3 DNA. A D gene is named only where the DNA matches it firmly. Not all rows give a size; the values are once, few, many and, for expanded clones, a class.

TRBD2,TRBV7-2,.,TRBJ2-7,CASNQGTSGRNEQYF,TGTGCCAGCAACCAAGGAACTAGCGGGAGAAACGAGCAGTACTTC
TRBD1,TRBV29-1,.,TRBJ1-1,CSVGTGGGSYTEAFF,TGCAGCGTGGGGACAGGGGGCGGATCGTACACTGAAGCTTTCTTT
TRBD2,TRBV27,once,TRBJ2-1,CASSWGLAGGNEQFF,TGTGCCAGCAGTTGGGGACTAGCGGGAGGTAATGAGCAGTTCTTC
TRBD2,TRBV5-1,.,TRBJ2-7,CASSLAPSGDVYEQYF,TGCGCCAGCAGCTTGGCTCCCAGCGGGGATGTTTACGAGCAGTACTTC
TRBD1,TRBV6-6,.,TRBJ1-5,CASSYSPGTGSLPQHF,TGTGCCAGCAGTTACTCTCCCGGGACAGGGTCCCTGCCCCAGCATTTT
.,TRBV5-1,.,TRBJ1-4,CASSPGQEKLFF,TGCGCCAGCAGCCCCGGACAGGAAAAACTGTTTTTT
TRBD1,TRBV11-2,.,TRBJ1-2,CASSTYRGNGYGYTF,TGTGCCAGCAGCACCTACAGGGGGAATGGCTATGGCTACACCTTC
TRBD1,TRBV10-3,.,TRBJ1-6,CAISESSSDRTERVSSYNSPLHF,TGTGCCATCAGTGAGTCCTCTTCGGACAGGACCGAAAGAGTCAGCTCCTATAATTCACCCCTCCACTTT
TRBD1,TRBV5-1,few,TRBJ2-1,CASSLTGQGRNEQFF,TGCGCCAGCAGCTTGACGGGACAGGGTCGTAATGAGCAGTTCTTC
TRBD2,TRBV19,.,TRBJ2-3,CASKGLAHGFGGTDTQYF,TGTGCCAGTAAAGGACTAGCGCACGGGTTTGGGGGCACAGATACGCAGTATTTT